This TCR beta chain was recorded in a study of identical twins. cDNA molecules carried unique molecular identifiers, and template switching added a universal primer site. A single record per CDR3 protein comes from TCRdb applying MiXCR to the 5' RACE reads. The table includes more than 200,000 distinct CDR3 sequences, around 10% detected once. A few counts support this clonotype. Its antigen is unidentified. Notes on the study in general: Within cord blood, abundant beta clonotypes carried fewer insertions, but memory repertoires showed no such trend.

V lost 3 bases to trimming and J lost 1 base; unmatched junction nucleotides: 5. Germline CDR1 KGHSH, CDR2 LQKENI. The CDR3 covers 16 residues. This receptor was identified in a woman between 18 and 29 years old in good health. Source material: memory (CD45RO+) T cells sorted from blood. This rearrangement joins TRBV18 to TRBJ2-1; 8 bases fit TRBD2. CDR3 amino acids: CASSPGSGSSYNEQFF. CDR3 bases: TGTGCCAGCTCACCCGGAAGCGGGAGTTCCTACAATGAGCAGTTCTTC.